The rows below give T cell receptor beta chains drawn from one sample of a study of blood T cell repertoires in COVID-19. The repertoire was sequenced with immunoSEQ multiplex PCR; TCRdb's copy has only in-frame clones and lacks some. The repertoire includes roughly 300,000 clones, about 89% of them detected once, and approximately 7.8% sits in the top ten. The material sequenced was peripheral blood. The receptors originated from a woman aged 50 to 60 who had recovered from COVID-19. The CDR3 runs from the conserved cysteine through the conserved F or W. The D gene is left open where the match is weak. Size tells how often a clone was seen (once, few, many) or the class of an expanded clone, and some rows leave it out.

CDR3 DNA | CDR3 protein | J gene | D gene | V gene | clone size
TGTGCCACCAGCAGAGATCATCGGAGCTTGGGGGAGCTGTTTTTT | CATSRDHRSLGELFF | TRBJ2-2 | NA | TRBV15 | NA
TGTGCCAGCAGCCCGCAGGGATACGGCTACACCTTC | CASSPQGYGYTF | TRBJ1-2 | NA | TRBV3-1/TRBV3-2 | NA
TGTGCCAGCAGCCACGGAGGAAGCACAGATACGCAGTATTTT | CASSHGGSTDTQYF | TRBJ2-3 | NA | TRBV3-1/TRBV3-2 | NA
TGTGCCAGCAGCCAAGGGATCCAGGGGGCGAACACCGGGGAGCTGTTTTTT | CASSQGIQGANTGELFF | TRBJ2-2 | TRBD1 | TRBV3-1/TRBV3-2 | NA
TGTGCCAGCAGCTTAGACAGGGGGGCTAGCGGGAGGTCCTACAATGAGCAGTTCTTC | CASSLDRGASGRSYNEQFF | TRBJ2-1 | TRBD2 | TRBV7-2 | NA
TGTGCCAGCAGCCCGCAGACAGGGACCTCATCTGGGGCCAACGTCCTGACTTTC | CASSPQTGTSSGANVLTF | TRBJ2-6 | TRBD1 | TRBV5-6 | NA
TGTGCCAGCAGTCAGGGTGGTGAGCAGTTCTTC | CASSQGGEQFF | TRBJ2-1 | NA | TRBV6-5 | NA
TGTGCCAGCAGCTTAGATCCTAGCGGGCCCAGCACAGATACGCAGTATTTT | CASSLDPSGPSTDTQYF | TRBJ2-3 | TRBD2 | TRBV7-2 | NA
TGTGCCAGCAGCTTAGGCGGGGGGTTGAACACTGAAGCTTTCTTT | CASSLGGGLNTEAFF | TRBJ1-1 | NA | TRBV7-2 | once
TGCGCCAGCAGCTTGGGAGGACAGGATTACAATGAGCAGTTCTTC | CASSLGGQDYNEQFF | TRBJ2-1 | TRBD1 | TRBV5-1 | NA
TGTGCCAGCAGCCCGTCGGGACTTCGAGGGACTGAAGCTTTCTTT | CASSPSGLRGTEAFF | TRBJ1-1 | NA | TRBV11-2 | NA
TGTGCCAGCAGCTTAGGGGCAGGTCATGGCTACACCTTC | CASSLGAGHGYTF | TRBJ1-2 | NA | TRBV7-2 | NA
TGTGCCAGCAGCTTAGCTAGCTCCGGCAATGAGCAGTTCTTC | CASSLASSGNEQFF | TRBJ2-1 | NA | TRBV11-2 | NA
TGTGCCAGCAGCCCGGGACTGCAAAATCAGCCCCAGCATTTT | CASSPGLQNQPQHF | TRBJ1-5 | NA | TRBV5-8 | NA
TGTGCCAGCAGCTTGTTGGGACAGGGGGGCACCGAGACCCAGTACTTC | CASSLLGQGGTETQYF | TRBJ2-5 | TRBD1 | TRBV11-2 | NA
TGCAGCGTTGATGATTGGGACAGGGTTATCGGTGGCTACACCTTC | CSVDDWDRVIGGYTF | TRBJ1-2 | TRBD1 | TRBV29-1 | NA
TGTGCCAGCAGACGGAGCATTAACAATGAGCAGTTCTTC | CASRRSINNEQFF | TRBJ2-1 | NA | TRBV27 | NA
TGTGCCAGCCACGGGGGAGGTTACGAAAAACTGTTTTTT | CASHGGGYEKLFF | TRBJ1-4 | NA | TRBV2 | NA
TGTGCCAGCAGCTTAGCCGGACTTCTCACAGATACGCAGTATTTT | CASSLAGLLTDTQYF | TRBJ2-3 | NA | TRBV13 | NA
TGTGCCAGCAGTTTGGGGCCGTTATATAGCAATCAGCCCCAGCATTTT | CASSLGPLYSNQPQHF | TRBJ1-5 | NA | TRBV28 | NA
TGCAGTATTTCTAGCTCCTACGAGCAGTACTTC | CSISSSYEQYF | TRBJ2-7 | NA | TRBV20-1 | NA
TGTGCCAGCAGTCCCGACAGGACGGGAGGCTACACCTTC | CASSPDRTGGYTF | TRBJ1-2 | NA | TRBV3-1/TRBV3-2 | NA
TGTGCCAGCAGCTTTTCGGGGGAAGAGACCCAGTACTTC | CASSFSGEETQYF | TRBJ2-5 | NA | TRBV7-9 | NA
TGTGCCAGCAGTTACTCGGATCAGGGACACCAAGGCTACACCTTC | CASSYSDQGHQGYTF | TRBJ1-2 | NA | TRBV6-5 | NA
TGTGCCAGTAGTACCCAGGGAGGACTCTACAATGAGCAGTTCTTC | CASSTQGGLYNEQFF | TRBJ2-1 | NA | TRBV19 | NA
TGTGCCAGTAGTATAGAAGACGGACAGGGGTGGAGCTACACCTTC | CASSIEDGQGWSYTF | TRBJ1-2 | TRBD1 | TRBV19 | once
TGTGCCAGCAGCTTACTCGACAGGGGGGGAGTTTTCTTT | CASSLLDRGGVFF | TRBJ1-1 | TRBD1 | TRBV7-9 | NA
TGTGCCAGTAGTATGGGGAGCGGGAGCTACAATGAGCAGTTCTTC | CASSMGSGSYNEQFF | TRBJ2-1 | TRBD2 | TRBV19 | NA
TGTGCCAGCAGTCCCGGACAGGGGGTCGAGCAGTACTTC | CASSPGQGVEQYF | TRBJ2-7 | TRBD1 | TRBV28 | NA
TGCGCCAGCAGCCAAGATTCATCAGGGGCTGGAAACACCATATATTTT | CASSQDSSGAGNTIYF | TRBJ1-3 | NA | TRBV4-3 | NA
TGTGCCAGCAGCCAAGATCTGAGGGCAGGGGGCCGCGACGAGCAGTACTTC | CASSQDLRAGGRDEQYF | TRBJ2-7 | TRBD1 | TRBV4-2 | once
TGTGCCAGCAGTTGGTCGGCGGATCAGCCCCAGCATTTT | CASSWSADQPQHF | TRBJ1-5 | NA | TRBV6-2/TRBV6-3 | NA
TGTGCCAGCAGTTACTCGATCCGGGGGGGCATTGTACAAGAGACCCAGTACTTC | CASSYSIRGGIVQETQYF | TRBJ2-5 | TRBD2 | TRBV6-2/TRBV6-3 | NA
TGCAGCGGACTAGCGGGAGGGGCCGGGGAGCTGTTTTTT | CSGLAGGAGELFF | TRBJ2-2 | TRBD2 | TRBV29-1 | NA
TGTGCCAGCAGCTTAGAGGGGCGCGGTTCCAATGAGCAGTTCTTC | CASSLEGRGSNEQFF | TRBJ2-1 | NA | TRBV11-3 | NA
TGTGCCAGTTCGAAGGAGCTCTCTGGGGCCAACGTCCTGACTTTC | CASSKELSGANVLTF | TRBJ2-6 | NA | TRBV2 | NA
TGTGCCAGCAGCTCCCACATCGCTATCCTAGCGGCCCAAGAGACCCAGTACTTC | CASSSHIAILAAQETQYF | TRBJ2-5 | TRBD2 | TRBV7-2 | NA
TGTGCCAGCAGTACAGCGGGAGTAAATGAGCAGTTCTTC | CASSTAGVNEQFF | TRBJ2-1 | TRBD2 | TRBV28 | NA
TGTGCCAGCAGGGGGCCCACAGGAGCGAACACCGGGGAGCTGTTTTTT | CASRGPTGANTGELFF | TRBJ2-2 | NA | TRBV21-1 | NA
TGTGCCATCAGTGAGAGGTTCGGCGGGATTTACTTC | CAISERFGGIYF | TRBJ2-7 | NA | TRBV10-3 | NA